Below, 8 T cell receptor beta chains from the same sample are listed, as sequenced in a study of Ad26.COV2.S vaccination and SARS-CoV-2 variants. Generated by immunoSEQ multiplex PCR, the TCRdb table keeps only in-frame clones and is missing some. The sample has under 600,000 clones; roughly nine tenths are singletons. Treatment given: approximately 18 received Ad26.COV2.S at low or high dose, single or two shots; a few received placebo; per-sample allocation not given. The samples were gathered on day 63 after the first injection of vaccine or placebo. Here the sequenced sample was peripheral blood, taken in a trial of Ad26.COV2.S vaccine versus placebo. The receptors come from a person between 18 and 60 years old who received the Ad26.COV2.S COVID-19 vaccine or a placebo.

In DNA form, the CDR3 reads TGTGCCAGTAGCCATGGCGCCTCCTACAATGAGCAGTTCTTC. Translating gives CASSHGASYNEQFF. The rearrangement uses TRBV19 and TRBJ2-1, with no clear D. The CDR3 has 14 amino acids. The germline gives CDR1 LNHDA, CDR2 SQIVND (reference sequence). The V and J ends lost 6 bases and 0 bases respectively, with 9 bases between them.

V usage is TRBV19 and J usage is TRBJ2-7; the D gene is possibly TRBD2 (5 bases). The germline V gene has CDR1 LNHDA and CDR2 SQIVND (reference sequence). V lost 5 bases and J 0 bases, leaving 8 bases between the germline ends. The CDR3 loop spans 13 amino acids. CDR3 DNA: TGTGCCAGTAGTTTCGGACTCTCCTACGAGCAGTACTTC. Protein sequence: CASSFGLSYEQYF.

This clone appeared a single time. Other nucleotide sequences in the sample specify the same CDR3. As DNA, the CDR3 is TGTGCCTGGAGTGGCCGGCTCTCTGGAAACACCATATATTTT. Translation gives CAWSGRLSGNTIYF. The J gene is TRBJ1-3, the V gene TRBV30; D gene ambiguous. Germline lookup yields CDR1 GTSNPN and CDR2 SVGIG (reference sequence). Trimming left V 1 base short and J 0 bases short, with 7 bases between. This CDR3 has 14 amino acids.

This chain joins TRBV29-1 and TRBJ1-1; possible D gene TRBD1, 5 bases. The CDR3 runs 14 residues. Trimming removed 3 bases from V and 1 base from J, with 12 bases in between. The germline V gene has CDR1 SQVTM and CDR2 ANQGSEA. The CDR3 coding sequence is TGCAGCGTTGATCTCCAGGGCTCGAACACTGAAGCTTTCTTT. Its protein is CSVDLQGSNTEAFF.

CDR3 DNA: TGCAGTGCGAAGTACCAAGAGACCCAGTACTTC. This encodes CSAKYQETQYF. The chain combines TRBV20-1 with TRBJ2-5, with no clear D. The germline V gene encodes CDR1 DFQATT and CDR2 SNEGSKA (reference sequence). CDR3 length: 11 residues. Trimming removed 6 bases from V and 0 bases from J, with 5 bases in between.

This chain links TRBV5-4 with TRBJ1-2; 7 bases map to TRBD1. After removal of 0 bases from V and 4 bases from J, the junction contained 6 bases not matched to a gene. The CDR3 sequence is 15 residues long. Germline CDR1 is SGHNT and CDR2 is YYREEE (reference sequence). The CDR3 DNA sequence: TGTGCCAGCAGCTTGGACAGGGGATGGGTCTATGGCTACACCTTC. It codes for CASSLDRGWVYGYTF.

In DNA, the CDR3 is TGTGCCAGCAGCGTTTTCGGGAGCTCCTACAATGAGCAGTTCTTC. Amino acid sequence: CASSVFGSSYNEQFF. The chain carries TRBV9 and TRBJ2-1; D perhaps matches TRBD2 (6 bases). The germline CDR1 and CDR2 sequences are SGDLS and YYNGEE. The CDR3 loop spans 15 amino acids. V was clipped by 2 bases and J by 0 bases, with 9 bases between them.

DNA of the CDR3: TGTGCCAGCAGCTTGGCCTGGGGGACCCAGTACTTC. Encoded protein: CASSLAWGTQYF. V and J are TRBV5-4 and TRBJ2-5; D call uncertain. The V gene lost 0 bases and the J gene lost 7 bases, with 7 bases spanning the gap. Germline CDR1 and CDR2: SGHNT and YYREEE (reference sequence). The CDR3 totals 12 residues. Together with reference TRBV5-4 and TRBJ2-5, the CDR3 gives the full variable domain: ETGVTQSPTHLIKTRGQQVTLRCSSQSGHNTVSWYQQALGQGPQFIFQYYREEENGRGNFPPRFSGLQFPNYSSELNVNALELDDSALYLCASSLAWGTQYFGPGTRLLVL.